One and the same sample provided the 20 T cell receptor beta chains below, sequenced in a study of blood T cells in healthy people across ages. Through a sample-barcoded 5' primer and a J-beta primer mix, a second PCR was run for roughly 6 to 12 cycles. TCRdb itself ran the 5' RACE reads through MiXCR, one entry per CDR3 protein. This repertoire shows roughly 560,000 distinct CDR3 sequences, approximately 25% found once; its top ten account for approximately 10%. These records were also assigned to another study, of T cells of mothers and their children.

The specimen sequenced was blood. Source of these receptors: a boy aged 5-17 years in good health.

The chain couples TRBV7-2 to TRBJ1-2; 9 bases map to TRBD1. This CDR3 contains 12 residues. CDR1 and CDR2 from the germline V gene are SGHTA and FQGNSA. V lost 5 bases, J lost 8 bases, and 3 bases stayed unmatched. The CDR3: CASSRTGDGYTF. CDR3 nucleotide sequence: TGTGCCAGCAGCCGGACAGGGGACGGCTACACCTTC.

This clonotype was seen a handful of times. This chain joins TRBV24-1 and TRBJ1-1; possible D gene TRBD1, 5 bases. Per germline, CDR1 KGHDR and CDR2 SFDVKD. V was pared by 3 bases and J by 4 bases, with 11 bases between. The CDR3 spans 14 residues. The CDR3 DNA sequence: TGTGCCACCAGTGATCCCGGGGGTACCACTGAAGCTTTCTTT. It is translated as CATSDPGGTTEAFF.

This sequence joins TRBV7-2 and TRBJ2-5; TRBD2 is a possible D gene (7 bases). CDR1 is SGHTA and CDR2 is FQGNSA in the germline V gene. The V gene lost 5 bases and the J gene lost 5 bases, with 15 bases spanning the gap. This CDR3 region has 14 residues. CDR3: CASSKGGLRETQYF. CDR3 nucleotides: TGTGCCAGCAGCAAGGGGGGGTTACGGGAGACCCAGTACTTC.

The chain combines TRBV20-1 with TRBJ1-1; D unclear. CDR1 is DFQATT and CDR2 is SNEGSKA in the germline V gene (reference sequence). The CDR3 has 12 residues. The germline V and J ends were trimmed by 8 bases and 0 bases, with 10 bases remaining between them. The CDR3 sequence: CSYATMNTEAFF. The DNA for the CDR3 is TGCAGTTATGCCACAATGAACACTGAAGCTTTCTTT.

The genes are TRBV20-1 and TRBJ1-3; no clear D. Germline CDR1 DFQATT, CDR2 SNEGSKA (reference sequence). Trimming took 3 bases from V and 0 from J, leaving 6 bases between them. The CDR3 extends over 13 amino acids. The CDR3 loop reads CSARRNSGNTIYF. DNA of the CDR3: TGCAGTGCTAGGAGGAACTCTGGAAACACCATATATTTT.

This clonotype occurred once. This rearrangement joins TRBV28 to TRBJ2-7, with 9 bases lining up with TRBD1. V dropped 5 bases and J dropped 5; count of bases not matched to a gene: 7. Germline assignment: CDR1 MDHEN and CDR2 SYDVKM. This CDR3 is built from 14 residues. CDR3 in DNA: TGTGCCAGCAGTACAGGGACAGGGAAGAACGAGCAGTACTTC. As protein: CASSTGTGKNEQYF.

This clonotype was seen only a few times. J is TRBJ2-1 and V is TRBV4-1, with 8 bases matching TRBD2. This CDR3 is 17 amino acids long. Germline lookup yields CDR1 MGHRA and CDR2 YSYEKL. V shed 1 base, J shed 4 bases, and the junction held 9 bases outside the gene matches. The chain's CDR3 is CASSQGPGSGVYNEQFF. The CDR3 bases are TGCGCCAGCAGCCAAGGCCCTGGTAGCGGGGTTTACAATGAGCAGTTCTTC.

The rearrangement joins TRBV20-1 to TRBJ2-7; D gene unclear. The CDR3 consists of 11 residues. Per the germline V gene, CDR1 is DFQATT and CDR2 is SNEGSKA (reference sequence). V gave up 5 bases and J gave up 3 bases, with 8 bases separating them. The CDR3 here is CSARYHYEQYF. As DNA, the CDR3 is TGCAGTGCTCGTTACCACTACGAGCAGTACTTC.

The chain couples TRBV28 to TRBJ2-1; TRBD1 matches at 8 bases. Matching the DNA end better, TRBJ2-7 makes the J call doubtful. From germline, CDR1 is MDHEN and CDR2 SYDVKM. The CDR3 has 16 residues. The CDR3 here is CASSPPSGTGSYEQYF. The CDR3 DNA follows: TGTGCCAGCAGCCCTCCGTCGGGGACAGGCTCCTACGAGCAGTACTTC.

J is TRBJ2-3 and V is TRBV20-1, with 7 bases matching TRBD1. Germline CDR1 and CDR2: DFQATT and SNEGSKA (reference sequence). Trimming cost V 5 bases and J 3 bases; bases outside gene matches: 5. The CDR3 consists of 13 residues. CDR3: CSAPGRGTDTQYF. The DNA for the CDR3 is TGCAGTGCTCCCGGCAGGGGGACAGATACGCAGTATTTT.

The V gene is TRBV11-2, the J gene TRBJ1-2, with D possibly being TRBD1 (5 bases). Trimming cost V 4 bases and J 5 bases, with 14 bases left between them. The CDR3 is 14 amino acids. The germline CDR1 and CDR2 sequences are SGHAT and FQNNGV. Here the CDR3 reads CASSSPTRGYGYTF. The CDR3 DNA follows: TGTGCCAGCAGCTCTCCGACCCGGGGGTATGGCTACACCTTC.

J is TRBJ2-5 and V is TRBV7-6; 10 bases line up with TRBD2. CDR1 and CDR2 (germline): SGHVS, FNYEAQ. V lost 0 bases and J lost 7; bases outside the gene matches: 8. The CDR3 totals 16 residues. The CDR3 nucleotides read TGTGCCAGCAGCTTAGCATCGCTAGCGGGAGCAGTGACCCAGTACTTC. This encodes CASSLASLAGAVTQYF.

This clonotype has more than one count but fewer than ten. The V gene is TRBV3-1, the J gene TRBJ1-6, with 8 bases that match TRBD1. V was clipped by 2 bases and J by 4 bases; unmatched bases: 7. The CDR3 has 17 amino acids. Germline assignment: CDR1 LGHDT and CDR2 YNNKEL (reference sequence). The CDR3 loop reads CASSQKGDRRYNSPLHF. Written as DNA, the CDR3 is TGTGCCAGCAGCCAAAAGGGGGACAGGAGGTATAATTCACCCCTCCACTTT.

The gene calls are TRBV20-1 and TRBJ2-3; possibly TRBD2 for D (6 bases). The CDR3 runs 14 residues. V shed 4 bases and J shed 5 bases, with 16 bases lying between them. CDR1 and CDR2 from the germline V gene are DFQATT and SNEGSKA (reference sequence). Written as DNA, the CDR3 is TGCAGTGCTAAATCCTCGGGAGAGGGAGATACGCAGTATTTT. It specifies CSAKSSGEGDTQYF.

The table lists this clonotype with a few counts. A read error may be the cause here, since a much bigger clone is one base away. This chain connects TRBV9 to TRBJ2-1, with D maybe TRBD2 (6 bases). The CDR3 sequence is 15 residues long. The V gene's germline CDR1 is SGDLS and CDR2 YYNGEE. Trimming removed 4 bases at V and 3 bases at J, with 14 bases between. The CDR3 loop reads CASSIWGVYYNEQFF. The CDR3 DNA follows: TGTGCCAGCAGCATATGGGGGGTTTACTACAATGAGCAGTTCTTC.

This clonotype was detected ten times or more. The J gene is TRBJ2-1, the V gene TRBV12-3 or TRBV12-4; D gene ambiguous. V lost 8 bases to trimming and J lost 0 bases, with 11 bases between them. This CDR3 is 14 amino acids long. The CDR3 DNA reads as TGTGCCAGCGGGGTGGGCACCTCCTACAATGAGCAGTTCTTC. As protein: CASGVGTSYNEQFF.

The V call is TRBV9, the J call TRBJ2-5; possibly TRBD1 for D (6 bases). V was trimmed by 4 bases and J by 3 bases, leaving 13 bases between them. Per the germline V gene, CDR1 is SGDLS and CDR2 is YYNGEE. The CDR3 loop spans 14 amino acids. The CDR3, as DNA: TGTGCCAGCAGCTTTTACCCAGGGGAAGAGACCCAGTACTTC. It translates to CASSFYPGEETQYF.

The chain is built from TRBV27 and TRBJ1-5, with a weak D call TRBD1 (5 bases). The CDR3 sequence is 14 residues long. Germline V gives CDR1 MNHEY, CDR2 SMNVEV (reference sequence). Trimming pared 7 bases from V and 6 bases from J, leaving 16 bases between. This CDR3 reads CASNSRRDGQPQHF. CDR3 nucleotide sequence: TGTGCCAGCAATTCTCGTAGGGACGGTCAGCCCCAGCATTTT.

In its sample, this clonotype was seen a few times. V is TRBV5-4 and J is TRBJ2-3; no firm D call. V gave up 7 bases and J gave up 5 bases, with 8 bases separating them. The CDR3 loop spans 11 amino acids. Germline V lookup: CDR1 SGHNT, CDR2 YYREEE (reference sequence). The CDR3 here is CASQTVDTQYF. CDR3 nucleotide sequence: TGTGCCAGCCAAACAGTAGATACGCAGTATTTT.

There are a few counts of this clonotype. This chain links TRBV20-1 with TRBJ2-1; 13 bases agree with TRBD2. Germline lookup yields CDR1 DFQATT and CDR2 SNEGSKA (reference sequence). After removal of 3 bases from V and 4 bases from J, the junction contained 6 bases not matched to a gene. There are 16 residues in the CDR3. In nucleotides, the CDR3 is TGCAGTGCTAGCGATCCGGGACTAGCGGGATACAATGAGCAGTTCTTC. Protein: CSASDPGLAGYNEQFF.